This T cell receptor beta chain stems from a study of blood T cells in healthy people across ages. Across the study: Every two T cells gave about one barcoded beta molecule via template switching. Study outcomes and limitations: More naive CD4+ cells and higher diversity were found in long-lived than in aged donors.

This clonotype was detected a few times. Its antigen remains unknown. V was pared by 3 bases and J by 0 bases, with 18 bases between. The CDR3 totals 16 residues. Germline V gives CDR1 DFQATT, CDR2 SNEGSKA (reference sequence). PCR was performed a second time for about 7 to 12 cycles using a sample-barcoded 5' primer and a J-beta primer mix. Each CDR3 protein gets one entry after TCRdb re-called the 5' RACE reads with MiXCR. The sample carries hundreds of thousands of distinct CDR3 sequences, more than 20% recorded once. These same data were also listed under a study on T cells of mothers and their children.

This sequence originates from a boy between 5 and 17 years old in good health. The rearrangement joins TRBV20-1 to TRBJ2-7, with D maybe TRBD1 (6 bases). Sequencing input: blood. The CDR3 nucleotides are TGCAGTGCTAGGCATGTTGAAGGACAGTCCTCCTACGAGCAGTACTTC. As protein: CSARHVEGQSSYEQYF.